This T cell receptor beta chain was retrieved from a study of blood T cells in healthy people across ages. A second roughly 6 to 11 cycle PCR used barcoded and J-beta primers. CDR3-containing paired-end reads numbered at least 2.5 million in each sample. TCRdb independently ran MiXCR on the 5' RACE reads; one entry per CDR3 protein. This sample has about 900,000 distinct CDR3 sequences; roughly 43% occur once, and the top ten carry roughly 13%. V was pared by 3 bases and J by 2 bases, with 4 bases of the junction left unmatched. Looked up from germline, CDR1 is KGHSH and CDR2 is LQKENI. The CDR3 sequence is 15 residues long.

The V gene is TRBV18, the J gene TRBJ2-3, with TRBD1 identical over 8 bases. The TCR comes from a man in his thirties or forties in good health. The sequencing input was blood. The CDR3 DNA follows: TGTGCCAGCTCACCTCCGGGACAGGTCACAGATACGCAGTATTTT. It specifies CASSPPGQVTDTQYF. Looking up the rest from reference TRBV18 and TRBJ2-3 gives the full variable domain: NAGVMQNPRHLVRRRGQEARLRCSPMKGHSHVYWYRQLPEEGLKFMVYLQKENIIDESGMPKERFSAEFPKEGPSILRIQQVVRGDSAAYFCASSPPGQVTDTQYFGPGTRLTVL.